This TCR beta chain was recorded in a study of response to subunit inactivated influenza vaccine. The study's findings and limits: The authors suggested that every seasonal influenza vaccination recruits few new T cells.

This clonotype was observed many times. Antigen specificity is unknown. TCRdb analysed the RT-PCR reads with MiXCR anew, one entry per CDR3 protein. The sample has some 480,000 distinct CDR3 sequences, 9.5% to 13% seen once. Specimen: PBMCs from blood, collected roughly 47 days after vaccination. The source of this sequence is a man over 45 who received an inactivated influenza vaccine.

The chain's CDR3 is CASSLEWLPNTEAFF. The CDR3 DNA sequence: TGTGCCAGCAGCTTGGAGTGGTTACCGAACACTGAAGCTTTCTTT. This rearrangement joins TRBV5-5 to TRBJ1-1; D remains ambiguous. V lost 0 bases and J 1 base, leaving 10 bases between the germline ends. Germline CDR1 is SGHKS and CDR2 is YYEKEE (reference sequence). CDR3 length equals 15 residues.